A single sample gave rise to the 17 T cell receptor beta chains below, sequenced in a study of blood T cell repertoires in COVID-19. Produced via immunoSEQ multiplex PCR; TCRdb's table is partial and in-frame only. The table shows about 480,000 clones, with 70% to 90% occurring only once. Sequencing input: PBMCs or T cells enriched from blood (not recorded which). These receptors came from a woman aged 40 to 50 who had recovered from COVID-19.

The chain uses TRBV10-1 and TRBJ2-1; weak D call: TRBD1 (6 bases). The CDR3 runs 16 residues. CDR1 is WNHNN, CDR2 SYGVQD, per germline (reference sequence). V was shortened by 0 bases and J by 6 bases, with 15 bases between the two germline ends. CDR3 nucleotide sequence: TGCGCCAGCAGTGAGTCGACAGGACTCCGAGGCAATGAGCAGTTCTTC. Protein product: CASSESTGLRGNEQFF.

The V call is TRBV13, the J call TRBJ1-1; no definite D call. Germline V gives CDR1 PRHDT, CDR2 FYEKMQ (reference sequence). V lost 3 bases to trimming and J lost 7 bases, with 9 bases between them. The CDR3 runs 12 residues. CDR3 bases: TGTGCCAGCAGCTTCTCGTCAGTTGAAGCTTTCTTT. It is translated as CASSFSSVEAFF.

The chain recombines TRBV7-2 with TRBJ1-5; D gene unclear. V dropped 5 bases and J dropped 6 bases, with 26 bases sitting between them. Germline V gives CDR1 SGHTA, CDR2 FQGNSA. This CDR3 is built from 18 residues. The CDR3 DNA is TGTGCCAGCAGCCCCCTTCGACGGCGGGCGTCAGATTTTCAGCCCCAGCATTTT. Amino acids: CASSPLRRRASDFQPQHF.

This clone has a single count. The chain has TRBV4-1 and TRBJ1-5; the D gene is possibly TRBD1 (5 bases). The germline V gene has CDR1 MGHRA and CDR2 YSYEKL. V lost 0 bases, J lost 11 bases, and 14 bases lay in between. The CDR3 covers 14 residues. This CDR3 reads CASSQDLGGVAQHF. CDR3 coding DNA: TGCGCCAGCAGCCAAGATCTCGGGGGGGTGGCCCAGCATTTT.

The rearrangement links TRBV12-3 or TRBV12-4 to TRBJ2-7; D gene uncertain. Trimming stripped 1 base from V and 5 bases from J, with 9 bases between. This CDR3 has 13 residues. The CDR3, as DNA: TGTGCCAGCAGTTTAGTAACTGTCCACGAGCAGTACTTC. This codes for CASSLVTVHEQYF.

The sample holds a few counts of this clone. The chain carries TRBV5-4 and TRBJ2-1, with TRBD2 matching 12 bases. The germline CDR1 and CDR2 sequences are SGHNT and YYREEE (reference sequence). The CDR3 extends over 15 amino acids. V shed 4 bases and J 11 bases; nucleotides not matched to a gene: 10. CDR3 residues: CASSPGTSGPTKQFF. Written as DNA, the CDR3 is TGTGCCAGCAGCCCCGGGACTAGCGGGCCAACCAAGCAGTTCTTC.

The V call is TRBV29-1, the J call TRBJ2-7, with D perhaps matching TRBD2 (6 bases). CDR1 SQVTM and CDR2 ANQGSEA come from the germline V gene. With 6 bases removed from V and 5 bases from J, the gap between germline ends came to 23 bases. The CDR3 is made up of 15 amino acids. CDR3 amino acids: CSVTAEGSIQDEQYF. The CDR3 DNA reads as TGCAGCGTAACAGCGGAGGGAAGTATTCAAGACGAGCAGTACTTC.

The chain uses TRBV19 and TRBJ2-1, with TRBD2 identical over 10 bases. Germline lookup yields CDR1 LNHDA and CDR2 SQIVND (reference sequence). CDR3 length: 14 residues. V was pared by 6 bases and J by 9 bases, with 8 bases of the junction left unmatched. The CDR3: CASRSSGSGFEQFF. Here the CDR3 DNA reads TGTGCCAGTAGGTCTAGCGGGAGTGGTTTTGAGCAGTTCTTC.

The rearrangement uses TRBV12-3 or TRBV12-4 and TRBJ1-2; D is undetermined. The CDR3 loop spans 12 amino acids. V was shortened by 5 bases and J by 7 bases, with 11 bases between the two germline ends. The CDR3 region has the DNA TGTGCCAGCAGTCCCGGTTTCGGTGGCTACACCTTC. Translated, it gives CASSPGFGGYTF.

Only one count was recorded for this clone. The CDR3 DNA reads TGTGCCATCAGTGGAGGGAGACAGGGCGGCGCCTCCACTTACAATGAGCAGTTCTTC. Amino acids: CAISGGRQGGASTYNEQFF. The chain joins TRBV10-3 to TRBJ2-1, with 7 bases identical to TRBD1. Germline CDR1 and CDR2: ENHRY and SYGVKD. This CDR3 comprises 19 residues. Unmatched junction bases numbered 19, after V lost 4 bases and J lost 4 bases.

The J gene is TRBJ2-1, the V gene TRBV11-3; D perhaps matches TRBD2 (5 bases). The germline CDR1 and CDR2 sequences are SGHNT and YENEEA. The V end lost 4 bases, the J end lost 6 bases, and 10 bases lay between the germline ends. CDR3 size: 13 residues. CDR3 nucleotides: TGTGCCAGCAGCTCTCGGGAAGGCAATGAGCAGTTCTTC. Protein: CASSSREGNEQFF.

On this clone itself: This sample also contains other DNA sequences that code for the same CDR3. V gene TRBV27 combines with J gene TRBJ1-5; TRBD1 is a possible D gene (6 bases). Germline V gene data show CDR1 as MNHEY and CDR2 as SMNVEV (reference sequence). The CDR3 totals 13 residues. Between the trimmed V and J ends, which lost 3 bases and 7 bases, there was a span of 10 bases. CDR3 in amino acids: CASSFQGGQPQHF. CDR3 bases: TGTGCCAGCAGTTTCCAAGGGGGACAGCCCCAGCATTTT.

This chain uses TRBV6-5 with TRBJ2-5, with D possibly being TRBD2 (5 bases). Trimming left V 2 bases short and J 1 base short, with 11 bases between. The CDR3 has 15 amino acids. The germline V gene encodes CDR1 MNHEY and CDR2 SVGAGI. The CDR3 DNA reads TGTGCCAGCAGTTACCTGGACGGGATCCAAGAGACCCAGTACTTC. This codes for CASSYLDGIQETQYF.

In this sample, this clone turned up a few times. The rearrangement joins TRBV29-1 to TRBJ1-2, with D possibly matching TRBD1 (6 bases). The length of the CDR3 is 12 residues. Germline loops: CDR1 SQVTM, CDR2 ANQGSEA. V lost 3 bases to trimming and J lost 8 bases, with 13 bases between them. The CDR3 here is CSVDTQGIGYTF. The CDR3 DNA reads TGCAGCGTTGATACACAGGGAATCGGCTACACCTTC.

The rearrangement uses TRBV29-1 and TRBJ1-1, with a tentative D call TRBD1 (5 bases). The CDR3 runs to 13 residues. Trimming stripped 6 bases from V and 0 bases from J, with 11 bases between. The V gene's germline CDR1 is SQVTM and CDR2 ANQGSEA. In DNA form, the CDR3 reads TGCAGCGTCTACAGGAGACTGAACACTGAAGCTTTCTTT. Translated: CSVYRRLNTEAFF.

The gene calls are TRBV7-2 and TRBJ2-7; TRBD2 agrees at 8 bases. V lost 4 bases to trimming and J lost 6 bases; unmatched junction nucleotides: 5. CDR3 length: 13 amino acids. Germline CDR1 is SGHTA and CDR2 is FQGNSA. Here the CDR3 reads CASSYGRGSEQYF. The CDR3 coding sequence is TGTGCCAGCAGCTACGGGAGGGGGAGCGAGCAGTACTTC.

The rearrangement joins TRBV14 to TRBJ2-1; TRBD2 matches 8 bases. The V gene end was trimmed by 11 bases and the J gene end by 7 bases; junction bases not matched to a gene: 28. The CDR3 runs 19 residues. Germline V gene sequence: CDR1 SGHDN, CDR2 FVKESK. The CDR3: CAVLSLHGGGEREKNEQFF. CDR3 in DNA: TGTGCCGTATTATCCCTACACGGGGGGGGAGAGAGGGAAAAAAATGAGCAGTTCTTC.